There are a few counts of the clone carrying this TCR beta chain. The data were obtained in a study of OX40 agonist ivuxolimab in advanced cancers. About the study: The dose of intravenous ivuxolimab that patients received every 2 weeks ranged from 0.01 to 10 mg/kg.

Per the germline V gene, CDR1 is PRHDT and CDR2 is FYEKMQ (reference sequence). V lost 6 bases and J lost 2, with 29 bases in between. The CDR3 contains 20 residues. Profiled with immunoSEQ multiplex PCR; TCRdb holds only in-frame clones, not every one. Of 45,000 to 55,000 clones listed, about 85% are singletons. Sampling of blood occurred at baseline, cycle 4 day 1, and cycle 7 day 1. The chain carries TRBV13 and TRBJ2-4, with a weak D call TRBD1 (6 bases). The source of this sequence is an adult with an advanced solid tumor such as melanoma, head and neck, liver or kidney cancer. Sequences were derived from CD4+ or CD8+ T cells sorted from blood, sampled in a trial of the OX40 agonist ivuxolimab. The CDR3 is CASSFQSAGHRAEPKNIQYF. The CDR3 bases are TGTGCCAGCAGTTTCCAGTCCGCGGGTCACAGGGCAGAACCCAAAAACATTCAGTACTTC.